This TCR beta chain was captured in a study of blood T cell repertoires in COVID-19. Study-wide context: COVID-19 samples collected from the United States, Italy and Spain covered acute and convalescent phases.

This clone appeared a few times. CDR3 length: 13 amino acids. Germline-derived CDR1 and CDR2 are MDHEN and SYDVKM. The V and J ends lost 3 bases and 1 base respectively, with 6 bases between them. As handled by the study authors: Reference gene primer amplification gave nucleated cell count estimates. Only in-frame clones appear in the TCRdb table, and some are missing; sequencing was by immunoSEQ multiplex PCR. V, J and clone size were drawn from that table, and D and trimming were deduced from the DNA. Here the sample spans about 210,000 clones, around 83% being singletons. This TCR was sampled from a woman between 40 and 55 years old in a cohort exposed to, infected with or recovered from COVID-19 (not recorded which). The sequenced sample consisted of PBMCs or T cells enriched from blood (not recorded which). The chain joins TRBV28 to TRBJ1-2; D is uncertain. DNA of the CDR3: TGTGCCAGCAGTTTTCAGCGTAACTATGGCTACACCTTC. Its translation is CASSFQRNYGYTF.